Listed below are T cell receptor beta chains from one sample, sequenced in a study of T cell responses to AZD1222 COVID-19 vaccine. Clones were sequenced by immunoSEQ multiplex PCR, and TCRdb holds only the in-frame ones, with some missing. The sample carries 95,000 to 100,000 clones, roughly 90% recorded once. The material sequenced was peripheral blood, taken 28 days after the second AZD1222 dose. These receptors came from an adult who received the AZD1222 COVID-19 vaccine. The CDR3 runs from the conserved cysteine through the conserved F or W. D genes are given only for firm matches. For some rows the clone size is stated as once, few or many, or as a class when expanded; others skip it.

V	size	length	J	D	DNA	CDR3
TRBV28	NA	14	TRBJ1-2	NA	TGTGCCAGCAAAAGGACTGACGCTAACTATGGCTACACCTTC	CASKRTDANYGYTF
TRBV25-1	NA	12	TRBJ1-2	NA	TGTGCCAGCAGACAGGGATTAGAGGGCTACACCTTC	CASRQGLEGYTF
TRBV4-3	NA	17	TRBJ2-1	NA	TGCGCCAGCAGCCATAGAGCGGGTTCCAGCTCCTACAATGAGCAGTTCTTC	CASSHRAGSSSYNEQFF
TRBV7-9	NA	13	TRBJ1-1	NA	TGTGCCAGCAGCTTAGCCGCCAATGTTGAAGCTTTCTTT	CASSLAANVEAFF
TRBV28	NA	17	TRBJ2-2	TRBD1	TGTGCCAGCACCCCTATAGGGACAGGGTTAACCGCCGGGGAGCTGTTTTTT	CASTPIGTGLTAGELFF
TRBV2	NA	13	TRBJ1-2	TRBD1	TGTGCCAGCAGCGGACAGGGTAACTATGGCTACACCTTC	CASSGQGNYGYTF
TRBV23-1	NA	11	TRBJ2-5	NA	TGCGCCAGCAGTCAATATCAGACCCAGTACTTC	CASSQYQTQYF
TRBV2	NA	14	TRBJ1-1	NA	TGTGCCAGCAGTTCGATGGGCCAGAACACTGAAGCTTTCTTT	CASSSMGQNTEAFF
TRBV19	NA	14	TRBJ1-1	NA	TGTGCCAGTAGTGTGGGACCCTTGAACACTGAAGCTTTCTTT	CASSVGPLNTEAFF
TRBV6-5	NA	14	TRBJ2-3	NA	TGTGCCAGCAGGACCTCTCGGGGCACAGATACGCAGTATTTT	CASRTSRGTDTQYF
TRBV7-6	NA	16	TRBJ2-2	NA	TGTGCCAGCAGCTTAGATGCAGGGACCAACACCGGGGAGCTGTTTTTT	CASSLDAGTNTGELFF
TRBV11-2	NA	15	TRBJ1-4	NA	TGTGCCAGCAGGCCCCTCGGGTGGGGAAATGAAAAACTGTTTTTT	CASRPLGWGNEKLFF
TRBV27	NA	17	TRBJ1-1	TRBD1	TGTGCCAGCAGTTTCGGCAGGGGGGGTTTCATGAACACTGAAGCTTTCTTT	CASSFGRGGFMNTEAFF
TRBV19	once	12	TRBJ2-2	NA	TGTGCCAGTAGTTTCTTCACCGGGGAGCTGTTTTTT	CASSFFTGELFF
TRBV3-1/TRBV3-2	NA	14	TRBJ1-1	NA	TGTGCCAGCAGCTCGAGGACAGCCAACACTGAAGCTTTCTTT	CASSSRTANTEAFF
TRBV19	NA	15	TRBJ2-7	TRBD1	TGTGCCAGTGCCACGGCGGGACAGGGCCGCTTAGAGCAGTACTTC	CASATAGQGRLEQYF
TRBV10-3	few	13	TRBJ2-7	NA	TGTGCCATCAGTGAAGGTGCTAGCAGGGAGCAGTACTTC	CAISEGASREQYF
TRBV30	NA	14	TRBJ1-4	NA	TGTGCCTGGAGTGAAGGGGTCGGAAGCGAAAAACTGTTTTTT	CAWSEGVGSEKLFF
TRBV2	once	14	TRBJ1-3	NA	TGTGCCAGCAGTGAAGGCTTCTCTGGAAACACCATATATTTT	CASSEGFSGNTIYF
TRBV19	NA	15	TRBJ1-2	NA	TGTGCCAGTAGTCCAGGGCGGGGAACTAACTATGGCTACACCTTC	CASSPGRGTNYGYTF